This is a list of T cell receptor beta chains from one sample in a study of T cells in Graves' hyperthyroidism and ophthalmopathy. Each CDR3 protein gets one entry after TCRdb re-called the multiplex PCR reads with MiXCR. Among roughly 180,000 distinct CDR3 sequences, approximately 9% were seen once, and the ten largest hold about 20%. Specimen: blood. The receptor source for this set is a woman between 18 and 29 years old with Graves' hyperthyroidism that later progressed to Graves' ophthalmopathy. Each CDR3 is given with its conserved first and last residue. The order of the fields is clone size, V gene, J gene, D gene, CDR3 DNA, CDR3 protein. A D gene is named only where the DNA matches it firmly. Expanded clones are given a class, and other clones once, few, many or no size at all.

>many|TRBV6-6|TRBJ2-1|-
TGTGCCAGCAGTTACGTTCCCCGTTCGCACAATGAGCAGTTCTTC
CASSYVPRSHNEQFF
>many|TRBV5-1|TRBJ2-2|TRBD1
TGCGCCAGCACCGCAAGGGGACAGACGAACACCGGGGAGCTGTTTTTT
CASTARGQTNTGELFF
>-|TRBV5-4|TRBJ2-3|-
TGTGCCAGCAACCTCAGGGGACCCACAGATACGCAGTATTTT
CASNLRGPTDTQYF
>-|TRBV18|TRBJ2-7|-
TGTGCCAGCTCACCGCTCCCGGGCACCTACGAGCAGTACTTC
CASSPLPGTYEQYF
>few|TRBV6-1|TRBJ1-2|TRBD1
TGTGCCAGCCAGGGACAGGTTAACTATGGCTACACCTTC
CASQGQVNYGYTF
>few|TRBV6-1|TRBJ1-3|-
TGTGCCAGCCGGTCATTGGGAGGGTTAGGGGGAGATGGAAACACCATATATTTT
CASRSLGGLGGDGNTIYF
>many|TRBV2|TRBJ1-1|-
TGTGCCGGAATCAGAACAGTTTCTATTCCTGAAGCTTTCTTT
CAGIRTVSIPEAFF
>few|TRBV25-1|TRBJ1-2|TRBD1
TGTGCCAGCAGTGAATATCAGGACAGGGTGGATGGCTACACCTTC
CASSEYQDRVDGYTF
>many|TRBV7-8|TRBJ2-7|TRBD1
TGTGCCAGCAGCTTAGCGGACAGGGGGTACGAGCAGTACTTC
CASSLADRGYEQYF
>many|TRBV7-9|TRBJ2-1|-
TGTGCCAGCAGCTTGAGAGGCCAGGGTGAGCAGTTCTTC
CASSLRGQGEQFF
>many|TRBV5-6|TRBJ1-5|-
TGTGCCAGCAGCTTAGGTCGTAGGGGCCCTAATCAGCCCCAGCATTTT
CASSLGRRGPNQPQHF
>-|TRBV30|TRBJ2-2|-
TGTGCCTGGAACACAGGACAAAACACCGGGGAGCTGTTTTTT
CAWNTGQNTGELFF
>many|TRBV15|TRBJ2-3|TRBD2
TGTGCCACGACAAAGGGACTAGCGGGAAAAGATACGCAGTATTTT
CATTKGLAGKDTQYF
>many|TRBV15|TRBJ2-5|TRBD2
TGTGCCACCAGCAGGCTAGCGGGAGCAGGGGAGACCCAGTACTTC
CATSRLAGAGETQYF
>many|TRBV7-3|TRBJ1-6|-
TGTGCCAGCAGCTCCGGACAGTATAATTCACCCCTCCACTTT
CASSSGQYNSPLHF
>many|TRBV6-2/TRBV6-3|TRBJ2-3|TRBD2
TGTGCCAGCATGAGGGGAGGGAGAACAGATACGCAGTATTTT
CASMRGGRTDTQYF
>many|TRBV5-1|TRBJ2-1|TRBD2
TGCGCCAGCAGGGGAGCGCTAGCGGTGGGTGAGCAGTTCTTC
CASRGALAVGEQFF
>many|TRBV27|TRBJ1-5|TRBD1
TGTGCCACCCGTGGACAGGTTAGCAATCAGCCCCAGCATTTT
CATRGQVSNQPQHF
>many|TRBV5-1|TRBJ1-1|-
TGCGCCAGCAGCTTGGAGGTAAGGGGCACTGAAGCTTTCTTT
CASSLEVRGTEAFF
>many|TRBV12-3/TRBV12-4|TRBJ1-4|-
TGTGCCAGCAGCTCCGGACAGTTTAATGAAAAACTGTTTTTT
CASSSGQFNEKLFF
>many|TRBV20-1|TRBJ2-7|-
TGCAGTGCTAGCCGGGACGGGGGATCCTACGAGCAGTACTTC
CSASRDGGSYEQYF
>-|TRBV11-2|TRBJ2-3|-
TGTGCCAGCAACGACGGGCTCACAGATACGCAGTATTTT
CASNDGLTDTQYF
>many|TRBV11-2|TRBJ1-1|-
TGTGCCAGCAGCTTAGAGGGTTTCAACACTGAAGCTTTCTTT
CASSLEGFNTEAFF
>many|TRBV11-3|TRBJ2-7|-
TGTGCCAGCAGCTTTGGGACCCGCTACGAGCAGTACTTC
CASSFGTRYEQYF
>many|TRBV3-1|TRBJ2-1|TRBD2
TGTGCCAGCAGCCAAGAAGCGGGAGTATATAATGAGCAGTTCTTC
CASSQEAGVYNEQFF
>many|TRBV2|TRBJ1-2|-
TGTGCCAGCAGGTCCAATGGCGGTGACTATGGCTACACCTTC
CASRSNGGDYGYTF
>many|TRBV5-1|TRBJ2-5|TRBD1
TGCGCCAGCAGCTTGGACAGACAGGGGGAGACCCAGTACTTC
CASSLDRQGETQYF
>few|TRBV5-1|TRBJ1-2|TRBD1
TGCGCCAGCAGGCTTGGACAGGGAACTAACTATGGCTACACCTTC
CASRLGQGTNYGYTF
>many|TRBV24-1|TRBJ2-1|-
TGTGCCACCAGTGATTCCGGACGGTACAATGAGCAGTTCTTC
CATSDSGRYNEQFF
>many|TRBV27|TRBJ2-3|-
TGTGCCAGCAGCCAGGTGGGCCTCACAGATACGCAGTATTTT
CASSQVGLTDTQYF
>many|TRBV10-3|TRBJ2-2|-
TGTGCCATCAGTTCTACCGGGGAGCTGTTTTTT
CAISSTGELFF
>many|TRBV11-1|TRBJ2-5|-
TGTGCCAGCAGCTCCGGACTGCAAGAGACCCAGTACTTC
CASSSGLQETQYF
>-|TRBV5-1|TRBJ2-1|TRBD2
TGCACCAGCAGCTGGAAGCGGGGGGCCTATGAGGCCTACAATGAGCAGTTCTTC
CTSSWKRGAYEAYNEQFF
>many|TRBV3-1|TRBJ2-7|-
TGTGCCAGCAGCCAAGCGAGGGAGCAGTACTTC
CASSQAREQYF
>many|TRBV7-8|TRBJ2-3|-
TGTGCCAGCAGCCGAAACTCAGGGGTAGATACGCAGTATTTT
CASSRNSGVDTQYF
>many|TRBV28|TRBJ2-7|-
TGTGCCAGCAGTTTGACAGACGATCGGGGGTCCTACGAGCAGTACTTC
CASSLTDDRGSYEQYF
>many|TRBV5-6|TRBJ2-3|TRBD1
TGTGCCAGCTGCGACAGGGGGCTCACAGATACGCAGTATTTT
CASCDRGLTDTQYF
>-|TRBV30|TRBJ2-1|-
TGTGCCTGGAGCTACAACAATGGGCAGTTCTTC
CAWSYNNGQFF
>-|TRBV7-2|TRBJ2-7|TRBD2
TGTGCCAGCAGTCTTGGTCGTAGCGGGAGTGCCGAGCAGTACTTC
CASSLGRSGSAEQYF
>many|TRBV15|TRBJ1-1|TRBD1
TGTGCCACCAGCAGAAACCTCGGGACAGGGGGGCATGAAGCTTTCTTT
CATSRNLGTGGHEAFF
>many|TRBV6-1|TRBJ2-3|-
TGTGCCAGCAGTTATAAATGGACCATCACAGATACGCAGTATTTT
CASSYKWTITDTQYF
>many|TRBV30|TRBJ2-2|-
TGTGCCTGGAGTCAGGGGGGGTACACCGGGGAGCTGTTTTTT
CAWSQGGYTGELFF
>many|TRBV27|TRBJ2-1|-
TGTGCCAGCAGTTTATCGGGGGGGGCCCGTAATGAGCAGTTCTTC
CASSLSGGARNEQFF